This record concerns one T cell receptor beta chain sequence. The table came from immunoSEQ multiplex PCR; TCRdb's copy has only in-frame clones and leaves some out. The sample lists approximately 170,000 clones, roughly 87% occurring once. Germline V CDR1 and CDR2: SGHRS, YFSETQ. The germline V and J ends were trimmed by 1 base and 5 bases, with 12 bases remaining between them. This CDR3 is built from 14 residues. This sample is part of a study of T cell responses to AZD1222 COVID-19 vaccine. V is TRBV5-1 and J is TRBJ1-1; no clear D gene. This receptor was taken from an adult who received the AZD1222 COVID-19 vaccine. The starting material was peripheral blood, obtained 28 days after the second AZD1222 dose. The DNA for the CDR3 is TGCGCCAGCAGCTTGAGGGTTGGGGATACTGAAGCTTTCTTT. Its protein is CASSLRVGDTEAFF.